One sample yielded the 30 T cell receptor beta chains listed below, sequenced in a study of CD8+ T cells in alopecia areata. RNA extraction and reverse transcription yielded cDNA as sequencing template. The protocol was immunoSEQ multiplex PCR, while the TCRdb copy is restricted to in-frame clones and leaves out a portion. This sample has approximately 280,000 clones, with nearly 60% found just once. Treatment defined: oral pan-JAK inhibitor, 5-10 mg twice daily. The source material was CD4+ T cells sorted from blood, sampled at week 24, from a patient treated with tofacitinib. The receptors shown here come from a human donor with alopecia areata.

The V and J genes are TRBV5-4 and TRBJ2-3; D gene uncertain. The CDR3 is 14 residues long. V dropped 0 bases and J dropped 10 bases, with 15 bases sitting between them. The germline gives CDR1 SGHNT, CDR2 YYREEE (reference sequence). The chain's CDR3 is CASSLAGSEGPQYF. CDR3 in DNA: TGTGCCAGCAGCTTGGCAGGTTCAGAAGGTCCGCAGTATTTT.

The J gene is TRBJ1-2, the V gene TRBV5-6, with 7 positions matching TRBD1. J was trimmed by 5 bases and V by 4 bases; bases with no gene match: 8. The CDR3 is 14 amino acids. The germline V gene encodes CDR1 SGHDT and CDR2 YYEEEE. The CDR3 DNA is TGTGCCAGCAGCGAGGGGACAGCAGGTTATGGCTACACCTTC. This translates into CASSEGTAGYGYTF.

The genes are TRBV27 and TRBJ1-5; 11 nucleotides line up with TRBD1. CDR3 size: 19 residues. The V gene's germline CDR1 is MNHEY and CDR2 SMNVEV (reference sequence). V gave up 6 bases and J gave up 2 bases; unmatched junction bases: 15. The CDR3 spells CASRLGKGTGGIGNQPQHF. Written as DNA, the CDR3 is TGTGCCAGCAGACTGGGCAAAGGGACAGGGGGAATAGGCAATCAGCCCCAGCATTTT.

This clone was counted only a few times. The chain recombines TRBV10-3 with TRBJ2-3; D possibly corresponds to TRBD2 (6 bases). Germline values: CDR1 ENHRY, CDR2 SYGVKD. V was cut by 10 bases and J by 3 bases, with 17 bases left in between. The CDR3 has 14 amino acids. The CDR3 nucleotides are TGTGCCACCCGTGGTGGGGGGATGACAGATACGCAGTATTTT. This sequence encodes CATRGGGMTDTQYF.

V is TRBV20-1 and J is TRBJ2-1; 7 bases match TRBD2. From germline, CDR1 is DFQATT and CDR2 SNEGSKA (reference sequence). Trimming removed 6 bases from V and 9 bases from J; junction bases left unmatched: 5. The CDR3 is 11 residues long. The CDR3 DNA is TGCAGTGCAAGTTGGGGGGGTGAGCAGTTCTTC. Its protein product is CSASWGGEQFF.

The chain links TRBV5-1 to TRBJ2-7; the match to TRBD1 covers 7 bases. V dropped 4 bases and J dropped 2; count of bases not matched to a gene: 9. Germline V gene sequence: CDR1 SGHRS, CDR2 YFSETQ. There are 15 residues in the CDR3. CDR3 nucleotide sequence: TGCGCCAGCAGCCGGACGACAGGGCCGGCCTACGAGCAGTACTTC. This sequence encodes CASSRTTGPAYEQYF.

The J gene is TRBJ2-5, the V gene TRBV4-1; D is uncertain. The CDR3 runs to 12 residues. V shed 1 base and J shed 5 bases, with 5 bases lying between them. The germline V gene has CDR1 MGHRA and CDR2 YSYEKL. Here the CDR3 reads CASSQGTETQYF. CDR3 nucleotide sequence: TGCGCCAGCAGCCAAGGGACGGAGACCCAGTACTTC.

This chain uses TRBV5-4 with TRBJ2-7, with a weak D call TRBD1 (5 bases). The V end lost 2 bases, the J end lost 4 bases, and 10 bases lay between the germline ends. The CDR3 runs 13 residues. Germline V gene lookup returns CDR1 SGHNT and CDR2 YYREEE (reference sequence). The CDR3 nucleotides are TGTGCCAGCAGCTTAGGGGTCCAGTACGAGCAGTACTTC. Protein sequence: CASSLGVQYEQYF.

The chain joins TRBV6-5 to TRBJ2-3; 7 positions agree with TRBD2. The CDR3 covers 14 residues. Looked up from germline, CDR1 is MNHEY and CDR2 is SVGAGI. The J segment lost 6 bases and the V segment lost 6 bases, leaving 9 bases of the junction unmatched. CDR3 amino acids: CASSPPGAGDTQYF. The CDR3 DNA reads TGTGCCAGCAGCCCCCCCGGAGCGGGGGATACGCAGTATTTT.

The chain recombines TRBV5-1 with TRBJ2-1; 10 nucleotides align to TRBD1. Germline assignment: CDR1 SGHRS and CDR2 YFSETQ. CDR3 length: 15 residues. The junction had 1 base not matched to a gene; V was cut back by 0 bases and J by 4 bases. This CDR3 reads CASSLGDRGYNEQFF. For the CDR3, the DNA is TGCGCCAGCAGCTTGGGGGACAGGGGATACAATGAGCAGTTCTTC.

In its sample, this clone was seen a few times. J is TRBJ2-7 and V is TRBV4-1; 10 bases agree with TRBD2. Germline V gives CDR1 MGHRA, CDR2 YSYEKL. Losses at the gene ends were 0 bases for V and 5 bases for J; bases not matched to a gene: 4. This CDR3 spans 15 amino acids. The CDR3 DNA reads as TGCGCCAGCAGCCAAGATCCGGGACTAGCGAACGAGCAGTACTTC. Translating it yields CASSQDPGLANEQYF.

The CDR3: CASSLALGGSGELFF. The CDR3 nucleotides are TGTGCCAGCAGCTTAGCGCTGGGGGGCTCCGGGGAGCTGTTTTTT. This chain uses TRBV11-1 with TRBJ2-2; the D gene could be TRBD1 or TRBD2 (6 bases each). Germline V gene sequence: CDR1 SGHAT, CDR2 FQDESV (reference sequence). The CDR3 sequence is 15 residues long. The V end lost 0 bases, the J end lost 6 bases, and 11 bases lay between the germline ends.

In its sample, this clone was seen a few times. The chain is built from TRBV10-3 and TRBJ2-3; 11 bases align to TRBD2. The CDR3 length is 16 residues. Germline loops: CDR1 ENHRY, CDR2 SYGVKD. V was pared by 5 bases and J by 0 bases, with 4 bases of the junction left unmatched. The CDR3 DNA is TGTGCCATCAGTCTGGGACTAGCGGAGAGCACAGATACGCAGTATTTT. This translates into CAISLGLAESTDTQYF.

The gene calls are TRBV5-6 and TRBJ2-3, with TRBD2 matching 11 bases. The CDR3 contains 16 residues. J gave up 5 bases and V 1 base, and 6 bases lay outside the gene matches. Germline V gene data show CDR1 as SGHDT and CDR2 as YYEEEE. The CDR3 DNA sequence: TGTGCCAGCAGCTTGACTAGCGGGGGCCCGGGAGATACGCAGTATTTT. This codes for CASSLTSGGPGDTQYF.

This clone has only one observation. This chain links TRBV28 with TRBJ1-1; D possibly corresponds to TRBD1 (5 bases). From germline, CDR1 is MDHEN and CDR2 SYDVKM. V gave up 6 bases and J gave up 1 base, with 12 bases separating them. The CDR3 runs to 14 residues. CDR3 DNA: TGTGCCAGCAGCAGTGGGGGAACGAACACTGAAGCTTTCTTT. It codes for CASSSGGTNTEAFF. Full variable domain (rest looked up from reference TRBV28 and TRBJ1-1): DVKVTQSSRYLVKRTGEKVFLECVQDMDHENMFWYRQDPGLGLRLIYFSYDVKMKEKGDIPEGYSVSREKKERFSLILESASTNQTSMYLCASSSGGTNTEAFFGQGTRLTVV.

V and J are TRBV5-6 and TRBJ2-5, with D unresolved. Germline lookup yields CDR1 SGHDT and CDR2 YYEEEE. This CDR3 spans 14 amino acids. Trimming took 4 bases from V and 2 from J, leaving 12 bases between them. CDR3 DNA sequence: TGTGCCAGCAGCCGAAGTGGAGTTCAAGAGACCCAGTACTTC. It specifies CASSRSGVQETQYF.

CDR3 loop: CASGLVLGELFF. CDR3 nucleotides: TGTGCTAGTGGTTTGGTACTGGGGGAGCTGTTTTTT. V is TRBV12-5 and J is TRBJ2-2; no firm D call. From germline, CDR1 is LGHNT and CDR2 FRNRAP. Trimming removed 0 bases at V and 8 bases at J, with 4 bases between. The CDR3 is 12 amino acids. Looking up the rest from reference TRBV12-5 and TRBJ2-2 gives the full variable domain: DARVTQTPRHKVTEMGQEVTMRCQPILGHNTVFWYRQTMMQGLELLAYFRNRAPLDDSGMPKDRFSAEMPDATLATLKIQPSEPRDSAVYFCASGLVLGELFFGEGSRLTVL.

This clone has just a few counts. This rearrangement joins TRBV6-6 to TRBJ2-3; D call uncertain. Germline-derived CDR1 and CDR2 are MNHNY and SVGAGI (reference sequence). Trimming cost V 8 bases and J 3 bases, with 15 bases left between them. The length of the CDR3 is 14 residues. The CDR3 region has the DNA TGTGCCAGCGGCAGGCCCACCCGGACAGATACGCAGTATTTT. It is translated as CASGRPTRTDTQYF.

This CDR3 is CASSLLPGLNTEAFF. CDR3 sequence (DNA): TGTGCCAGCAGTTTATTACCAGGGCTGAACACTGAAGCTTTCTTT. V gene TRBV27 combines with J gene TRBJ1-1; D is possibly TRBD1 (5 bases). CDR1 and CDR2 from the germline V gene are MNHEY and SMNVEV (reference sequence). The CDR3 length is 15 residues. V lost 1 base, J lost 0 bases, and 9 bases lay in between.

This clone was seen only a few times. This sample also contains other DNA sequences that code for the same CDR3. The chain is built from TRBV11-3 and TRBJ2-3; no firm D call. The CDR3 contains 14 residues. Trimming cost V 1 base and J 2 bases, with 7 bases left between them. Germline loops: CDR1 SGHNT, CDR2 YENEEA. The CDR3 region has the DNA TGTGCCAGCAGCTTAGGACTGTCCACAGATACGCAGTATTTT. Translated, it gives CASSLGLSTDTQYF.

V usage is TRBV20-1 and J usage is TRBJ1-1; D is unresolved. The length of the CDR3 is 11 residues. Trimming pared 6 bases from V and 1 base from J, leaving 6 bases between. Germline CDR1 reads DFQATT; CDR2 reads SNEGSKA (reference sequence). The CDR3 is CSAPRNTEAFF. The CDR3 DNA is TGCAGTGCCCCGAGGAACACTGAAGCTTTCTTT.

The chain is built from TRBV5-1 and TRBJ2-1; D gene unclear. From germline, CDR1 is SGHRS and CDR2 YFSETQ. This CDR3 has 11 amino acids. The ends were cut back, 4 bases at V and 5 bases at J, with 4 bases in the middle. CDR3 region: CASSVNNEQFF. The CDR3 DNA follows: TGCGCCAGCAGCGTCAACAATGAGCAGTTCTTC.

This chain links TRBV27 with TRBJ1-2; the match to TRBD1 covers 10 bases. Germline CDR1 MNHEY, CDR2 SMNVEV (reference sequence). The CDR3 is 14 amino acids. With 6 bases clipped from V and 5 bases from J, the junction kept 6 bases outside the gene matches. This CDR3 is CASRASGQGYGYTF. The CDR3 DNA reads TGTGCCAGCAGAGCTTCGGGACAGGGGTATGGCTACACCTTC.

This sequence joins TRBV4-2 and TRBJ2-5, with D unclear. Germline CDR1 reads LGHNA; CDR2 reads YNFKEQ. V lost 0 bases and J lost 5, with 13 bases in between. The CDR3 is made up of 15 amino acids. CDR3 loop: CASSQDVSLRETQYF. CDR3 DNA: TGTGCCAGCAGCCAAGATGTTTCGCTTAGGGAGACCCAGTACTTC.

The CDR3 bases are TGTGCCAGCTCACCGTTCAGGGATTCACCCCTCCACTTT. Protein sequence: CASSPFRDSPLHF. The gene calls are TRBV18 and TRBJ1-6; TRBD1 is a possible D gene (5 bases). V lost 3 bases, J lost 8 bases, and 8 bases lay in between. There are 13 residues in the CDR3. The germline gives CDR1 KGHSH, CDR2 LQKENI. Full variable domain (outside the CDR3, taken from reference TRBV18 and TRBJ1-6): NAGVMQNPRHLVRRRGQEARLRCSPMKGHSHVYWYRQLPEEGLKFMVYLQKENIIDESGMPKERFSAEFPKEGPSILRIQQVVRGDSAAYFCASSPFRDSPLHFGNGTRLTVT.

Worth noting for this clone: Other DNA sequences of this sample code for an identical CDR3. This chain links TRBV7-9 with TRBJ2-3; no clear D gene. V lost 1 base and J 5 bases, leaving 4 bases between the germline ends. The CDR3 is 12 amino acids. Looked up from germline, CDR1 is SEHNR and CDR2 is FQNEAQ (reference sequence). The CDR3 region has the DNA TGTGCCAGCAGCTTAGTTGTAGATACGCAGTATTTT. This translates into CASSLVVDTQYF.

The genes are TRBV10-3 and TRBJ2-7, with a tentative D call TRBD2 (5 bases). This CDR3 contains 17 residues. V was cut by 3 bases and J by 1 base, with 19 bases left in between. Germline loops: CDR1 ENHRY, CDR2 SYGVKD. The CDR3 DNA is TGTGCCATCAGTGAACGAGGGCCGGGAAACCCTTCCTACGAGCAGTACTTC. Translated: CAISERGPGNPSYEQYF.

V gene TRBV6-5 combines with J gene TRBJ1-5, with 7 bases fitting TRBD1. CDR1 and CDR2 (germline): MNHEY, SVGAGI. CDR3 size: 15 residues. V lost 2 bases and J lost 1; bases outside the gene matches: 2. CDR3 loop: CASSYLQGSNQPQHF. In nucleotides, the CDR3 is TGTGCCAGCAGTTACCTACAGGGGAGCAATCAGCCCCAGCATTTT.

This chain joins TRBV5-1 and TRBJ2-3; D gene unclear. This CDR3 has 12 residues. CDR1 and CDR2 (germline): SGHRS, YFSETQ. V was clipped by 7 bases and J by 3 bases, with 9 bases between them. CDR3 in amino acids: CASCGKTDTQYF. The CDR3 DNA reads as TGCGCCAGCTGTGGGAAGACAGATACGCAGTATTTT.

This clone came up many times. V is TRBV7-6 and J is TRBJ1-1; no firm D call. Looked up from germline, CDR1 is SGHVS and CDR2 is FNYEAQ. V lost 2 bases and J 4 bases, leaving 8 bases between the germline ends. This CDR3 is 13 amino acids long. The CDR3 protein is CASSLSPGTEAFF. The CDR3 DNA reads as TGTGCCAGCAGCTTAAGTCCGGGCACTGAAGCTTTCTTT. Supplemented by reference TRBV7-6 and TRBJ1-1, the full variable domain reads GAGVSQSPRYKVTKRGQDVALRCDPISGHVSLYWYRQALGQGPEFLTYFNYEAQQDKSGLPNDRFSAERPEGSISTLTIQRTEQRDSAMYRCASSLSPGTEAFFGQGTRLTVV.